One and the same sample provided the 26 T cell receptor beta chains below, sequenced in a study of blood T cell repertoires in COVID-19. Clones were read by immunoSEQ multiplex PCR, and TCRdb kept only the in-frame ones, dropping some. Of some 330,000 clones in the sample, roughly 90% are singletons; the top ten hold 18%. Source material: PBMCs or T cells enriched from blood (not recorded which). The origin of the receptors is a woman in her thirties who had recovered from COVID-19.

With respect to this clone: The junction and the germline gene differ at one end; a read error may be behind it. The rearrangement joins TRBV27 to TRBJ2-5; 7 bases are a match to TRBD1. This CDR3 spans 15 amino acids. Per germline, CDR1 MNHEY and CDR2 SMNVEV (reference sequence). CDR3 bases: TGTGCCAGCAGCTTATACAGGGGTTACCAAGAGACCCAGTACTTC. Translation gives CASSLYRGYQETQYF.

The chain couples TRBV28 to TRBJ2-3; a possible D gene is TRBD2 (5 bases). The CDR3 contains 20 residues. Germline-derived CDR1 and CDR2 are MDHEN and SYDVKM. The V and J ends lost 3 bases and 0 bases respectively, with 25 bases between them. CDR3: CASSFPSNPTPGFSTDTQYF. In DNA, the CDR3 is TGTGCCAGCAGTTTCCCCTCGAACCCCACACCGGGGTTTAGCACAGATACGCAGTATTTT.

The J gene is TRBJ2-5, the V gene TRBV12-2; the DNA was not compared with TRBD2, the D call given in the table. TRBV12-2 is listed as a pseudogene. The CDR3 runs 19 residues. The CDR3 DNA reads TGTGCAAGTCGCTTAGGGACAGGACTAGCGGGAGAAAAGAAAGAGACCCAGTACTTC. Encoded protein: CASRLGTGLAGEKKETQYF.

The gene calls are TRBV2 and TRBJ1-4, with 7 nucleotides matching TRBD1. The CDR3 is 12 amino acids. The V gene's germline CDR1 is SNHLY and CDR2 FYNNEI. Germline trimming cut 6 bases from V and 7 bases from J; bases unmatched to any gene: 2. This CDR3 is CASRWTGEKLFF. CDR3 DNA: TGTGCCAGCAGATGGACAGGTGAAAAACTGTTTTTT.

The J gene is TRBJ1-2, the V gene TRBV28; 8 nucleotides agree with TRBD1. V lost 5 bases, J lost 8 bases, and 4 bases stayed unmatched. This CDR3 is built from 12 residues. The germline gives CDR1 MDHEN, CDR2 SYDVKM. Here the CDR3 reads CASSTDREGYTF. The CDR3, as DNA: TGTGCCAGCAGTACGGACAGGGAGGGCTACACCTTC.

This clone has more than one count but fewer than ten. The chain has TRBV5-1 and TRBJ2-1; 8 positions agree with TRBD2. With 0 bases clipped from V and 0 bases from J, the junction kept 8 bases outside the gene matches. The CDR3 runs to 18 residues. From germline, CDR1 is SGHRS and CDR2 YFSETQ. The CDR3 sequence is CASSLVRGAPYSYNEQFF. The CDR3 coding sequence is TGCGCCAGCAGCTTGGTGCGGGGGGCTCCCTACTCCTACAATGAGCAGTTCTTC.

This clone was seen only once. The V gene is TRBV6-6, the J gene TRBJ2-1, with 11 bases lining up with TRBD2. Trimming cost V 2 bases and J 9 bases; bases outside gene matches: 6. The CDR3 spans 15 residues. Germline values: CDR1 MNHNY, CDR2 SVGAGI (reference sequence). CDR3 protein: CASSYVAGGRVEQFF. The CDR3 DNA reads TGTGCCAGCAGTTACGTAGCGGGAGGGAGGGTTGAGCAGTTCTTC.

Only one count was recorded for this clone. The J gene is TRBJ2-7, the V gene TRBV29-1; 7 bases match TRBD2. The J segment lost 2 bases and the V segment lost 8 bases, leaving 18 bases of the junction unmatched. The length of the CDR3 is 16 residues. The germline CDR1 and CDR2 sequences are SQVTM and ANQGSEA. The CDR3 nucleotides read TGCAGCCTCTCCATACTCTTCGGGGGGAGGACCTACGAGCAGTACTTC. As protein: CSLSILFGGRTYEQYF.

In this sample, this clone turned up once. This chain uses TRBV9 with TRBJ2-7, with D possibly TRBD1 on 6 matching bases. Looked up from germline, CDR1 is SGDLS and CDR2 is YYNGEE. V was shortened by 2 bases and J by 0 bases, with 15 bases between the two germline ends. The CDR3 sequence is 16 residues long. The CDR3 DNA reads TGTGCCAGCAGCGTGACAGGCCCGACGAACTCCTACGAGCAGTACTTC. It specifies CASSVTGPTNSYEQYF.

The chain links TRBV7-2 to TRBJ2-7, with a weak D call TRBD2 (6 bases). CDR1 and CDR2 from the germline V gene are SGHTA and FQGNSA. This CDR3 region has 14 residues. With 3 bases removed from V and 3 bases from J, the gap between germline ends came to 12 bases. The CDR3 DNA reads TGTGCCAGCAGCTTCATGGGGGGTGGCTACGAGCAGTACTTC. This translates into CASSFMGGGYEQYF.

The chain employs TRBV7-8 and TRBJ2-3; 7 nucleotides agree with TRBD2. The CDR3 sequence is 15 residues long. Unmatched junction bases numbered 0, after V lost 0 bases and J lost 0 bases. Germline V gives CDR1 SGHVS, CDR2 FQNEAQ. CDR3 protein: CASSLAGLSTDTQYF. As DNA, the CDR3 is TGTGCCAGCAGCTTAGCGGGACTAAGCACAGATACGCAGTATTTT.

Written as DNA, the CDR3 is TGTGCCAGCACCGTTGGCTCGGCGGGGGGCAATCAGCCCCAGCATTTT. Translated: CASTVGSAGGNQPQHF. The V gene is TRBV5-8, the J gene TRBJ1-5, with D perhaps TRBD1 (5 bases). The CDR3 loop spans 16 amino acids. V dropped 6 bases and J dropped 2 bases, with 18 bases sitting between them. Germline CDR1 reads SGHTS; CDR2 reads YDEGEE.

The genes are TRBV4-1 and TRBJ2-1; TRBD2 aligns across 9 bases. There are 15 residues in the CDR3. CDR1 is MGHRA, CDR2 YSYEKL, per germline. The J segment lost 4 bases and the V segment lost 3 bases, leaving 4 bases of the junction unmatched. This chain's CDR3 is CASSHPSGTYNEQFF. The CDR3 DNA reads as TGCGCCAGCAGCCATCCTAGCGGGACTTACAATGAGCAGTTCTTC.

The chain uses TRBV18 and TRBJ1-2; D uncertain. Germline assignment: CDR1 KGHSH and CDR2 LQKENI. The CDR3 is made up of 14 amino acids. Trimming removed 0 bases at V and 0 bases at J, with 5 bases between. CDR3 in amino acids: CASSPPETNYGYTF. CDR3 DNA sequence: TGTGCCAGCTCACCACCAGAGACTAACTATGGCTACACCTTC.

The CDR3 sequence is CASSRGVASGAPYEQYF. In DNA form, the CDR3 reads TGCGCCAGCAGCCGGGGCGTCGCTAGCGGGGCCCCCTACGAGCAGTACTTC. The chain couples TRBV4-1 to TRBJ2-7; 9 bases match TRBD2. After removal of 4 bases from V and 2 bases from J, the junction contained 12 bases not matched to a gene. The CDR3 covers 17 residues. Germline V gene data show CDR1 as MGHRA and CDR2 as YSYEKL.

The chain couples TRBV15 to TRBJ2-7, with 10 bases fitting TRBD1. Germline assignment: CDR1 LNHNV and CDR2 YYDKDF (reference sequence). This CDR3 spans 15 amino acids. V shed 0 bases, J shed 4 bases, and the junction held 3 bases outside the gene matches. CDR3 in amino acids: CATSRDRGQGYEQYF. The CDR3 region has the DNA TGTGCCACCAGCAGAGATCGGGGACAGGGGTACGAGCAGTACTTC. The full variable domain, its missing parts supplied by reference TRBV15 and TRBJ2-7, is DAMVIQNPRYQVTQFGKPVTLSCSQTLNHNVMYWYQQKSSQAPKLLFHYYDKDFNNEADTPDNFQSRRPNTSFCFLDIRSPGLGDTAMYLCATSRDRGQGYEQYFGPGTRLTVT.

The chain links TRBV7-9 to TRBJ1-6; D unresolved. The CDR3 length is 14 residues. V was shortened by 1 base and J by 10 bases, with 11 bases between the two germline ends. Germline CDR1 is SEHNR and CDR2 is FQNEAQ (reference sequence). CDR3 loop: CASSLEAAGSPLHF. CDR3 sequence (DNA): TGTGCCAGCAGCTTAGAGGCGGCGGGGTCACCCCTCCACTTT.

This sequence joins TRBV28 and TRBJ1-4; 9 positions match TRBD1. This CDR3 spans 14 amino acids. From germline, CDR1 is MDHEN and CDR2 SYDVKM. Trimming removed 7 bases from V and 6 bases from J; junction bases left unmatched: 6. CDR3 DNA sequence: TGTGCCAGCACCCCATGGACAGGGGATGAAAAACTGTTTTTT. Residues: CASTPWTGDEKLFF.

This sequence joins TRBV28 and TRBJ1-1; a possible D gene is TRBD1 (5 bases). The V end was cut by 1 base, the J end by 8 bases, with 14 bases between. The V gene's germline CDR1 is MDHEN and CDR2 SYDVKM. This CDR3 is built from 14 residues. The CDR3 DNA reads TGTGCCAGCAGTTTATTAGGGGTGGGCAGGGAAGCTTTCTTT. It yields the protein CASSLLGVGREAFF.

The chain couples TRBV7-9 to TRBJ2-1; 8 nucleotides match TRBD2. V dropped 3 bases and J dropped 0; count of bases not matched to a gene: 4. The germline V gene encodes CDR1 SEHNR and CDR2 FQNEAQ (reference sequence). The CDR3 consists of 16 residues. The CDR3, as DNA: TGTGCCAGCAGCTTTCCTAGCGGGTTCTCCTACAATGAGCAGTTCTTC. Encoded protein: CASSFPSGFSYNEQFF.

This rearrangement joins TRBV7-2 to TRBJ1-1; D gene ambiguous. The V gene's germline CDR1 is SGHTA and CDR2 FQGNSA. Trimming cost V 5 bases and J 1 base, with 5 bases left between them. This CDR3 has 12 amino acids. CDR3 sequence: CASSGGNTEAFF. DNA of the CDR3: TGTGCCAGCAGCGGCGGGAACACTGAAGCTTTCTTT. Combining the CDR3 with reference TRBV7-2 and TRBJ1-1 gives the whole variable domain GAGVSQSPSNKVTEKGKDVELRCDPISGHTALYWYRQSLGQGLEFLIYFQGNSAPDKSGLPSDRFSAERTGGSVSTLTIQRTQQEDSAVYLCASSGGNTEAFFGQGTRLTVV.

The chain links TRBV4-1 to TRBJ2-7; 10 nucleotides align to TRBD2. The CDR3 extends over 17 amino acids. Germline V CDR1 and CDR2: MGHRA, YSYEKL. After removal of 2 bases from V and 2 bases from J, the junction contained 9 bases not matched to a gene. The chain's CDR3 is CASSQWPSGSVPYEQYF. CDR3 coding DNA: TGCGCCAGCAGCCAATGGCCTAGCGGGAGCGTTCCCTACGAGCAGTACTTC.

The chain links TRBV15 to TRBJ2-7; D may be TRBD1 (6 bases). CDR1 is LNHNV and CDR2 is YYDKDF in the germline V gene (reference sequence). The CDR3 length is 17 residues. Between the trimmed V and J ends, which lost 3 bases and 3 bases, there was a span of 21 bases. CDR3 region: CATSSNRMTGRSYEQYF. DNA of the CDR3: TGTGCCACCAGCAGTAACAGGATGACAGGTAGAAGCTACGAGCAGTACTTC. The full variable domain, with the rest looked up from reference TRBV15 and TRBJ2-7, is DAMVIQNPRYQVTQFGKPVTLSCSQTLNHNVMYWYQQKSSQAPKLLFHYYDKDFNNEADTPDNFQSRRPNTSFCFLDIRSPGLGDTAMYLCATSSNRMTGRSYEQYFGPGTRLTVT.

The chain has TRBV27 and TRBJ2-3; 16 bases fit TRBD2. V lost 8 bases to trimming and J lost 6 bases; unmatched junction nucleotides: 11. Per the germline V gene, CDR1 is MNHEY and CDR2 is SMNVEV (reference sequence). The CDR3 has 17 residues. CDR3: CASSGTSGGAGSDTQYF. The CDR3, as DNA: TGTGCCAGCTCCGGGACTAGCGGGGGGGCCGGTTCGGATACGCAGTATTTT.

The chain uses TRBV5-1 and TRBJ2-1; D is undetermined. The CDR3 consists of 12 residues. The germline V gene has CDR1 SGHRS and CDR2 YFSETQ. Trimming removed 0 bases at V and 7 bases at J, with 5 bases between. CDR3 in amino acids: CASSLARNEQFF. CDR3 in DNA: TGCGCCAGCAGCTTGGCCAGAAATGAGCAGTTCTTC.

CDR3 loop: CASSVGGSVDDEQYF. The CDR3 nucleotides read TGTGCCAGCAGCGTAGGTGGTAGCGTCGATGACGAGCAGTACTTC. This rearrangement joins TRBV9 to TRBJ2-7; a possible D gene is TRBD2 (5 bases). The V end lost 0 bases, the J end lost 5 bases, and 15 bases lay between the germline ends. The germline CDR1 and CDR2 sequences are SGDLS and YYNGEE. The CDR3 extends over 15 amino acids.